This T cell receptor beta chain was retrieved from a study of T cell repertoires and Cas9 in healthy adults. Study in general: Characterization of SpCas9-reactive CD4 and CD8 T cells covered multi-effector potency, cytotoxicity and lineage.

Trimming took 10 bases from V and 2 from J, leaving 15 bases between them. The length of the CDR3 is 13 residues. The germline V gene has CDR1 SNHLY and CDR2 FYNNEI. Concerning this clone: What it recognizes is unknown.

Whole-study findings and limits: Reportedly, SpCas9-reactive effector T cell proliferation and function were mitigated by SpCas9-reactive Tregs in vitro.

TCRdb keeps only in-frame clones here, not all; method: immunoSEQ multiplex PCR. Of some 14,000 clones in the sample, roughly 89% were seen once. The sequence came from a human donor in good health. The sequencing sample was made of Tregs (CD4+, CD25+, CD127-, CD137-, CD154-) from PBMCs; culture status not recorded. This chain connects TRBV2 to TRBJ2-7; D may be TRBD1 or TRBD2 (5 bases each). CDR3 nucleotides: TGTGCCATCATGAGGGGCTTGCCCTACGAGCAGTACTTC. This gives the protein CAIMRGLPYEQYF.